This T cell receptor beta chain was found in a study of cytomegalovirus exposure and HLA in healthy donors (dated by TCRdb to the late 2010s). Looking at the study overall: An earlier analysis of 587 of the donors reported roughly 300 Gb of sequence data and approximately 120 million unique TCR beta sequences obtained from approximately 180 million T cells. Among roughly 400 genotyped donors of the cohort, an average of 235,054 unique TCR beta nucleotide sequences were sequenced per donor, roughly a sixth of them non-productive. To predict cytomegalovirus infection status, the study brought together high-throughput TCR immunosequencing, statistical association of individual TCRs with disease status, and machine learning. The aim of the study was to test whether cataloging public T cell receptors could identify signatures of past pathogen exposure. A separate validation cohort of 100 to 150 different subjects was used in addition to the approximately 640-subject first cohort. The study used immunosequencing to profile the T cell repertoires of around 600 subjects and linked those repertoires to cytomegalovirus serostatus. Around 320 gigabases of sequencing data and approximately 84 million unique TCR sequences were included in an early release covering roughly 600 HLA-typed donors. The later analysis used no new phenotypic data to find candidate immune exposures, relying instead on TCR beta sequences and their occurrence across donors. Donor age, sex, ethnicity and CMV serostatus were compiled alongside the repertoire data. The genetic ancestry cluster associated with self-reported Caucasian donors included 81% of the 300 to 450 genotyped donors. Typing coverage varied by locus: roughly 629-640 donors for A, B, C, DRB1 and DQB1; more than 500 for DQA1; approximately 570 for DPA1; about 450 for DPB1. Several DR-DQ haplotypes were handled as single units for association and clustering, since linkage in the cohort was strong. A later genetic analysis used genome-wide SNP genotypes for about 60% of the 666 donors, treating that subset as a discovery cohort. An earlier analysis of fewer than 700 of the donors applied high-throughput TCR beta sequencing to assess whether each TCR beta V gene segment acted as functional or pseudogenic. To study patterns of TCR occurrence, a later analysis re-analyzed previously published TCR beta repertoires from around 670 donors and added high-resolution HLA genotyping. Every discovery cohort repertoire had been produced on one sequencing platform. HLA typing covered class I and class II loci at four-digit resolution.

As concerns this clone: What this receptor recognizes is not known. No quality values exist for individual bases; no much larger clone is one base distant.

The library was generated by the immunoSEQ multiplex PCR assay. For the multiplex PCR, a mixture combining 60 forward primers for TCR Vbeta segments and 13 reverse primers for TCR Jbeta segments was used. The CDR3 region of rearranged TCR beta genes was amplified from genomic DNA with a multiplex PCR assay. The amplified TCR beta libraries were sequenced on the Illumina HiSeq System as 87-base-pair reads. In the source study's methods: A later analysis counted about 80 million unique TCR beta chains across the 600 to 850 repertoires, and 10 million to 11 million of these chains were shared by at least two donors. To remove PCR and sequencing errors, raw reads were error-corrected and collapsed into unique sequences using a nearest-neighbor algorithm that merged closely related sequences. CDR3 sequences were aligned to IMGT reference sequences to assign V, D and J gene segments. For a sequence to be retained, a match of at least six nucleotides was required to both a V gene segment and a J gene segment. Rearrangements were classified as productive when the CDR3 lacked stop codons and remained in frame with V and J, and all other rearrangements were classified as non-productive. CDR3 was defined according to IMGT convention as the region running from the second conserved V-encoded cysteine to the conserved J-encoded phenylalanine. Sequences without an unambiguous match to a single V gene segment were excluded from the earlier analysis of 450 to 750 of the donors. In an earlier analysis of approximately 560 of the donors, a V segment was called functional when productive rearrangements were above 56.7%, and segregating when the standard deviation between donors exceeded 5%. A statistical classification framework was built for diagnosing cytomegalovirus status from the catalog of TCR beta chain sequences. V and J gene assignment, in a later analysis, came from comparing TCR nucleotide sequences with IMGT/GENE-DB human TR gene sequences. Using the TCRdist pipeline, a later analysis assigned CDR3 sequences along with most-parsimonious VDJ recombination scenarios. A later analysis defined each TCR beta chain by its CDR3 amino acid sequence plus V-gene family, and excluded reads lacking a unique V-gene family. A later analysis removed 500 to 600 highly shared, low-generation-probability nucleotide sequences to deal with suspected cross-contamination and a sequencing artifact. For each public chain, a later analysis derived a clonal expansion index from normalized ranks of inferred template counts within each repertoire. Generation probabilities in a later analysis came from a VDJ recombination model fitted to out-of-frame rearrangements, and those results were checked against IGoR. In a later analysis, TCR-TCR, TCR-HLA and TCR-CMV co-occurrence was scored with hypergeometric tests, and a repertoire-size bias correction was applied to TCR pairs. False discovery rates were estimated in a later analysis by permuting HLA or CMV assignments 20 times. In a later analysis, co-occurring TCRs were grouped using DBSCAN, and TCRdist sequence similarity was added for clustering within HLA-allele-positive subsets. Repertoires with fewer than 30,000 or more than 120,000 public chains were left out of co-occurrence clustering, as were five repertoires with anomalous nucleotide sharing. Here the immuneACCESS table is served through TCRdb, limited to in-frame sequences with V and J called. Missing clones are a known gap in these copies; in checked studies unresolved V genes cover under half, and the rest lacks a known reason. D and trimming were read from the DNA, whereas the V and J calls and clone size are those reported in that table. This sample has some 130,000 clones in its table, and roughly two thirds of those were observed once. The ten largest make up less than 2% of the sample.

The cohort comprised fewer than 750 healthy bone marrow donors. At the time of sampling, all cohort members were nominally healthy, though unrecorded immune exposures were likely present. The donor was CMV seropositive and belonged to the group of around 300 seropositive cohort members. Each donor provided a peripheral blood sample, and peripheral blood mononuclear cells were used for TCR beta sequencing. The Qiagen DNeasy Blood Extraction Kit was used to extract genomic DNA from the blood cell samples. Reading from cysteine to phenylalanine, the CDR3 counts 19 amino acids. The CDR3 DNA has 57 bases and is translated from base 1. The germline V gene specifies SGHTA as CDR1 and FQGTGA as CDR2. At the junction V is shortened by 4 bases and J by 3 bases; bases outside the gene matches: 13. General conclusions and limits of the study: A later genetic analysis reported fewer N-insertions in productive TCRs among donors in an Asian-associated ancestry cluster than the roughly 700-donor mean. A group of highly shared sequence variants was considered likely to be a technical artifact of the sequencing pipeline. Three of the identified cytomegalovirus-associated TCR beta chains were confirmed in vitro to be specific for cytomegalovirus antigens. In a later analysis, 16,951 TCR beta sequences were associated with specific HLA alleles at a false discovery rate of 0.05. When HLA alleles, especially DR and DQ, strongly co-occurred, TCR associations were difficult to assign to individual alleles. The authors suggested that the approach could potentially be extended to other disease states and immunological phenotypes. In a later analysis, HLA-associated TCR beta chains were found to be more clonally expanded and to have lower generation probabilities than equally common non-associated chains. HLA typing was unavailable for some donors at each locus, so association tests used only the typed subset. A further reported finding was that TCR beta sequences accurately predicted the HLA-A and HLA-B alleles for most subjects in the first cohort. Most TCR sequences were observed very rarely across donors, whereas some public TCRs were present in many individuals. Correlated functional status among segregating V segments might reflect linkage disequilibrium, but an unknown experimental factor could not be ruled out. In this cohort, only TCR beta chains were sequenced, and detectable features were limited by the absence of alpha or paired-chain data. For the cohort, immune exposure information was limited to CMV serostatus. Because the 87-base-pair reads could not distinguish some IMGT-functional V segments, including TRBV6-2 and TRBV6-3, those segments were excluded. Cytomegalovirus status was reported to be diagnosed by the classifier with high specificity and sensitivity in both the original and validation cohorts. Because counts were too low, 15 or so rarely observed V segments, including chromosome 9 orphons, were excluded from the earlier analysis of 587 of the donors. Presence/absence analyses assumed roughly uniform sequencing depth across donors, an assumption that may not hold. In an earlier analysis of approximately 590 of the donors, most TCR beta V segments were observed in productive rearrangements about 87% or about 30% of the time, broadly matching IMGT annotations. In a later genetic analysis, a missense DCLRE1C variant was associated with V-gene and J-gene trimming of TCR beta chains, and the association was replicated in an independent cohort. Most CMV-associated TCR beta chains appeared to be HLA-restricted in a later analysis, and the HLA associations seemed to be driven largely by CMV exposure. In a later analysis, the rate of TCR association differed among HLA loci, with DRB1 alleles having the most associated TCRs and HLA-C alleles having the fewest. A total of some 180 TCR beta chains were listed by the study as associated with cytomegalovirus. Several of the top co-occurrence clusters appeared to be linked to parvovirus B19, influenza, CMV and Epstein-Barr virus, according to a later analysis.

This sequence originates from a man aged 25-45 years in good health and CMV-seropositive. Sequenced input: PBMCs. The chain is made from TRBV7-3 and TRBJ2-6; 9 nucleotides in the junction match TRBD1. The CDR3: CASSSQWTGAWDGANVLTF. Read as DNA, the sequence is TGTGCCAGCAGCTCCCAATGGACAGGGGCTTGGGATGGGGCCAACGTCCTGACTTTC.